Sequencing of this T cell receptor (beta chain) was carried out in a study of blood T cell repertoires in COVID-19. Trimming stripped 5 bases from V and 8 bases from J, with 12 bases between. The CDR3 is made up of 12 amino acids. This table comes from immunoSEQ multiplex PCR, and its TCRdb copy is limited to in-frame clones, with some not included. The data hold nearly 45,000 clones, with about nine tenths observed a single time. This TCR came from a woman over 75 in a cohort sampled during active or convalescent COVID-19. The specimen sequenced was peripheral blood. The chain combines TRBV12-3 or TRBV12-4 with TRBJ1-1; D call uncertain. The chain's CDR3 is CASSSPSTEAFF. In DNA form, the CDR3 reads TGTGCCAGCAGTAGCCCTTCGACAGAAGCTTTCTTT.